This T cell receptor beta chain was sequenced during a study of T cell therapy after organ transplantation. Germline-derived CDR1 and CDR2 are LGHNA and YSLEER. Trimming at V came to 0 bases and at J to 8 bases, leaving 11 bases not matched to a gene. There are 17 residues in the CDR3. For this clone: Antigen unknown.

Some clones are missing from TCRdb's copy, which holds only in-frame ones; the method was immunoSEQ multiplex PCR. The sample lists 44,000 or so clones, about 94% occurring once. Regarding the study as a whole: Pretherapy CD8 clonality inversely correlated with its fold change after therapy.

The origin of this receptor is a human patient who had received a solid organ transplant and had CMV disease. The chain recombines TRBV4-3 with TRBJ2-1; TRBD2 agrees at 9 bases. The specimen was CD8+ T cells from blood, collected before autologous CMV-specific T cell therapy. The CDR3 here is CASSQETLAGGLDEQFF. The CDR3 DNA reads as TGCGCCAGCAGCCAAGAGACTCTGGCGGGGGGGCTCGATGAGCAGTTCTTC.